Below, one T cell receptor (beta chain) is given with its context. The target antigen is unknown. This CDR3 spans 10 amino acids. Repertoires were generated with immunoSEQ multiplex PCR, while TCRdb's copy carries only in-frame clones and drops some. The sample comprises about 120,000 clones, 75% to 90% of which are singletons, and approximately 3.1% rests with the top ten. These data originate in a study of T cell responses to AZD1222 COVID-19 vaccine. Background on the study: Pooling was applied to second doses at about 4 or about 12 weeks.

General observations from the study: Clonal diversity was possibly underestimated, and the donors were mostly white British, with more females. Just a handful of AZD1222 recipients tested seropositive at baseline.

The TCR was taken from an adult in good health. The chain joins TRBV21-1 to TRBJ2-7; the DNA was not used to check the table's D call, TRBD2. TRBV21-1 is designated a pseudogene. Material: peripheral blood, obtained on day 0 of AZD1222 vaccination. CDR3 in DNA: TGTGCCAGGAGGGCGTGCGAGCAGTACTTC. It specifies CARRACEQYF.